These T cell receptor beta chains were read from a single sample in a study of T cell responses to AZD1222 COVID-19 vaccine. Measured with immunoSEQ multiplex PCR; TCRdb has only the in-frame clones, and not every one. The sample lists around 130,000 clones, approximately 93% occurring once. This specimen was peripheral blood, taken on day 0 of AZD1222 vaccination. The receptors here all came from an adult in good health. The CDR3 runs from the conserved cysteine through the conserved F or W. A D gene is named only where the DNA matches it firmly. Size is omitted from some rows. Given values are once, few, many or a class for expanded clones.

>NA|TRBJ2-1|TRBD2|TRBV2
CASSDSGEYLNEQFF
TGTGCCAGCAGTGACAGCGGGGAGTATCTCAATGAGCAGTTCTTC
>once|TRBJ2-2|NA|TRBV6-6
CASSPWQGNPPPGELFF
TGTGCCAGCAGTCCCTGGCAGGGCAACCCTCCTCCCGGGGAGCTGTTTTTT
>NA|TRBJ2-5|NA|TRBV9
CASSAQRIGATQYF
TGTGCCAGCAGCGCTCAGCGGATAGGGGCGACCCAGTACTTC
>NA|TRBJ1-1|TRBD1|TRBV15
CATSDGTGMNTEAFF
TGTGCCACCAGCGACGGGACAGGGATGAACACTGAAGCTTTCTTT
>NA|TRBJ2-2|NA|TRBV27
CASSLTGELFF
TGTGCCAGCAGTTTGACCGGGGAGCTGTTTTTT
>NA|TRBJ1-2|NA|TRBV4-1
CASSLTNGGTYGYTF
TGCGCCAGCAGCCTGACCAATGGAGGGACCTATGGCTACACCTTC
>NA|TRBJ2-1|TRBD2|TRBV27
CASSPAGTSGYNEQFF
TGTGCCAGCAGTCCCGCCGGGACTAGCGGTTACAATGAGCAGTTCTTC
>NA|TRBJ2-7|NA|TRBV11-2
CASSNVMTTSYEQYF
TGTGCCAGCAGCAACGTGATGACAACGTCCTACGAGCAGTACTTC
>once|TRBJ1-2|NA|TRBV28
CASGQGNYGYTF
TGTGCCAGCGGGCAGGGTAACTATGGCTACACCTTC
>NA|TRBJ1-1|NA|TRBV7-2
CASSLRGVSNTEAFF
TGTGCCAGCAGCTTACGGGGGGTGTCGAACACTGAAGCTTTCTTT
>NA|TRBJ1-1|NA|TRBV28
CASSLIAEAFF
TGTGCCAGCAGTTTAATTGCTGAAGCTTTCTTT
>NA|TRBJ2-3|NA|TRBV9
CASSTQWDTQYF
TGTGCCAGCAGCACCCAGTGGGATACGCAGTATTTT
>once|TRBJ1-3|NA|TRBV19
CASMGQRYSGNTIYF
TGTGCCAGTATGGGTCAAAGGTACTCTGGAAACACCATATATTTT